Reported below is one T cell receptor beta chain. What it binds is not known. With autoimmune disease history or systemic immunosuppression, patients were excluded. Germline V gene lookup returns CDR1 SGHTA and CDR2 FQGNSA. The CDR3 sequence is 16 residues long. Between the trimmed V and J ends, which lost 4 bases and 0 bases, there was a span of 13 bases. The data stem from a study of OX40 agonist ivuxolimab in advanced cancers. Study information: Age averaged around 58 years (range roughly 23 to 79), and roughly 80% were male. Three individuals attained partial responses, comprising one hepatocellular carcinoma case and two cutaneous melanoma cases.

Study observations and caveats: On average, a greater number of expanded clones characterised CD8+ T cells relative to CD4+.

Repertoires were generated with immunoSEQ multiplex PCR, while TCRdb's copy carries only in-frame clones and drops some. The sample holds 60,000 or so clones; roughly 86% are singletons and the top ten take about 12%. The sample in question was CD4+ or CD8+ T cells sorted from blood, obtained in a trial of the OX40 agonist ivuxolimab. The receptor was isolated from an adult with an advanced solid tumor such as melanoma, head and neck, liver or kidney cancer. J is TRBJ2-1 and V is TRBV7-2; perhaps D is TRBD1 or TRBD2 (6 bases each). The CDR3 DNA is TGTGCCAGCAGCTCTCACGGGGGCTCCTCCTACAATGAGCAGTTCTTC. The encoded protein is CASSSHGGSSYNEQFF.